The next 30 T cell receptor beta chains were all read from a single sample in a study of T cells after yellow fever vaccination. TCRdb used MiXCR to reprocess the 5' RACE reads, holding one entry per CDR3 protein. The sample carries some 390,000 distinct CDR3 sequences, roughly 6.2% recorded once. The sample was PBMCs, taken 5 days after the yellow fever booster vaccination. The receptors originated from a man aged 25 to 40 who received the YFV17D yellow fever vaccine.

The chain joins TRBV30 to TRBJ2-7; D remains unclear. Germline CDR1 GTSNPN, CDR2 SVGIG (reference sequence). V was cut by 6 bases and J by 4 bases, with 13 bases left in between. The CDR3 is made up of 12 amino acids. The DNA of the CDR3 is TGTGCCTGTCCGGGTTACGGATACGAGCAGTACTTC. Residues: CACPGYGYEQYF.

J is TRBJ1-5 and V is TRBV27; 7 positions agree with TRBD1. Germline loops: CDR1 MNHEY, CDR2 SMNVEV (reference sequence). The V gene end was trimmed by 9 bases and the J gene end by 2 bases; junction bases not matched to a gene: 7. The CDR3 spans 14 residues. The CDR3 coding sequence is TGTGCCAGTACGACAGGGAGCGGCAATCAGCCCCAGCATTTT. It specifies CASTTGSGNQPQHF.

This clonotype came up a few times. V usage is TRBV28 and J usage is TRBJ2-5, with D possibly being TRBD1 or TRBD2 (5 bases each). Trimming pared 2 bases from V and 0 bases from J, leaving 16 bases between. This CDR3 region has 17 residues. The germline CDR1 and CDR2 sequences are MDHEN and SYDVKM. CDR3 DNA: TGTGCCAGCAGTTTAAGAGGGGATCTACTGTACCAAGAGACCCAGTACTTC. It yields the protein CASSLRGDLLYQETQYF.

This clonotype appeared once. The junction shows a germline mismatch at one end, possibly a read error. V and J are TRBV12-3 or TRBV12-4 and TRBJ2-2; the match to TRBD2 covers 14 bases. The CDR3 sequence is 18 residues long. CDR3 amino acids: CASCFPGLAGAYTGELFF. Written as DNA, the CDR3 is TGTGCCAGCTGTTTTCCGGGACTAGCGGGAGCGTATACCGGGGAGCTGTTTTTT.

This clonotype showed up many times. This sequence joins TRBV5-1 and TRBJ2-7; 7 nucleotides align to TRBD1. This CDR3 is 12 amino acids long. Trimming took 7 bases from V and 4 from J; bases not matched to a gene: 5. The germline CDR1 and CDR2 sequences are SGHRS and YFSETQ. The CDR3 nucleotides are TGCGCCAGCCGGGACAGAGAGTACGAGCAGTACTTC. It yields the protein CASRDREYEQYF. Full variable domain (remainder filled in from reference TRBV5-1 and TRBJ2-7): KAGVTQTPRYLIKTRGQQVTLSCSPISGHRSVSWYQQTPGQGLQFLFEYFSETQRNKGNFPGRFSGRQFSNSRSEMNVSTLELGDSALYLCASRDREYEQYFGPGTRLTVT.

The table lists this clonotype with a few counts. The V call is TRBV20-1, the J call TRBJ2-7; TRBD2 matches 13 bases. From germline, CDR1 is DFQATT and CDR2 SNEGSKA (reference sequence). The CDR3 length is 15 residues. V was pared by 4 bases and J by 6 bases, with 9 bases of the junction left unmatched. The CDR3 DNA sequence: TGCAGTGCTATTGCAGGGACTAGCGGGATTCTCGAGCAGTACTTC. Protein product: CSAIAGTSGILEQYF.

This clonotype was detected many times. The chain combines TRBV20-1 with TRBJ2-7, with D tentatively TRBD1 (6 bases). The CDR3 covers 13 residues. The V gene's germline CDR1 is DFQATT and CDR2 SNEGSKA (reference sequence). V lost 3 bases to trimming and J lost 3 bases, with 12 bases between them. CDR3 sequence: CSASPGTHYEQYF. DNA for the CDR3: TGCAGTGCTAGTCCCGGGACACACTACGAGCAGTACTTC.

A few counts support this clonotype. This sequence joins TRBV11-2 and TRBJ2-5; D remains ambiguous. V lost 5 bases to trimming and J lost 2 bases, with 12 bases between them. CDR1 is SGHAT and CDR2 is FQNNGV in the germline V gene. This CDR3 has 14 residues. The CDR3 here is CASSRGPKQETQYF. The DNA for the CDR3 is TGTGCCAGCAGCCGCGGTCCTAAACAAGAGACCCAGTACTTC.

The CDR3 loop reads CASSNPGTSGRVLLSEETQYF. The CDR3 nucleotides are TGTGCCAGCAGTAACCCGGGGACTAGCGGGAGAGTTTTGCTGTCGGAGGAGACCCAGTACTTC. V gene TRBV6-2 or TRBV6-3 combines with J gene TRBJ2-5, with 14 positions matching TRBD2. Germline V gives CDR1 MNHEY, CDR2 SVGEGT. V gave up 5 bases and J gave up 5 bases; unmatched junction bases: 22. CDR3 size: 21 residues.

This clonotype came up a few times. The chain uses TRBV15 and TRBJ2-3; 11 bases map to TRBD1. The germline CDR1 and CDR2 sequences are LNHNV and YYDKDF (reference sequence). CDR3 length: 13 residues. V lost 9 bases, J lost 5 bases, and 4 bases stayed unmatched. The CDR3 is CATRTGGRDTQYF. The CDR3 DNA reads as TGTGCCACTCGGACAGGGGGCAGAGATACGCAGTATTTT.

This clonotype came up a few times. V and J are TRBV4-3 and TRBJ2-7; D gene unclear. The CDR3 length is 16 residues. Trimming took 0 bases from V and 2 from J, leaving 14 bases between them. Germline-derived CDR1 and CDR2 are LGHNA and YSLEER. The CDR3 DNA reads as TGCGCCAGCAGCCAAGATTACGTGCTAGAGGCCTACGAGCAGTACTTC. It codes for CASSQDYVLEAYEQYF.

The chain carries TRBV10-3 and TRBJ2-1; TRBD2 is a possible D gene (7 bases). The CDR3 consists of 11 residues. V was clipped by 10 bases and J by 9 bases, with 13 bases between them. Germline-derived CDR1 and CDR2 are ENHRY and SYGVKD. CDR3 loop: CATQGGGEQFF. The CDR3 bases are TGTGCCACCCAAGGGGGGGGTGAGCAGTTCTTC.

This clonotype was detected ten times or more. The chain is built from TRBV4-3 and TRBJ2-7, with D perhaps matching TRBD2 (6 bases). The ends were cut back, 3 bases at V and 1 base at J, with 10 bases in the middle. This CDR3 is 14 amino acids long. Per the germline V gene, CDR1 is LGHNA and CDR2 is YSLEER. The CDR3, as DNA: TGCGCCAGCAGCCAGGTAGCGGATTCCTACGAGCAGTACTTC. Translating gives CASSQVADSYEQYF.

There are many counts of this clonotype. The chain employs TRBV12-3 or TRBV12-4 and TRBJ1-2; no clear D gene. V shed 6 bases and J shed 4 bases, with 12 bases lying between them. CDR3 size: 13 residues. The CDR3 region is CASRSLVGYGYTF. DNA for the CDR3: TGTGCCAGCAGGTCCCTGGTGGGCTATGGCTACACCTTC.

This clonotype was found a few times. This chain connects TRBV9 to TRBJ2-2; D is unclear. This CDR3 region has 14 residues. Trimming removed 0 bases from V and 6 bases from J, with 9 bases in between. Germline V gene lookup returns CDR1 SGDLS and CDR2 YYNGEE. The CDR3 DNA follows: TGTGCCAGCAGCGTAGATTCGCGTCCCGGGGAGCTGTTTTTT. Encoded protein: CASSVDSRPGELFF.

The chain joins TRBV20-1 to TRBJ2-7, with 10 bases identical to TRBD2. The V segment lost 4 bases and the J segment 2 bases; nucleotides outside the gene matches: 5. This CDR3 region has 14 residues. The germline gives CDR1 DFQATT, CDR2 SNEGSKA (reference sequence). CDR3 DNA: TGCAGTGCTATTCGGACTAGCGGCCCCTACGAGCAGTACTTC. It encodes CSAIRTSGPYEQYF.

This clonotype was seen more than once but under ten times. This chain uses TRBV7-3 with TRBJ2-1, with TRBD2 identical over 9 bases. J gave up 8 bases and V 3 bases, and 8 bases lay outside the gene matches. CDR3 length: 15 amino acids. CDR1 and CDR2 from the germline V gene are SGHTA and FQGTGA. The CDR3 loop is CASSFNSGRADEQFF. CDR3 bases: TGTGCCAGCAGCTTTAATAGCGGGAGAGCCGATGAGCAGTTCTTC. Complete variable domain (other parts from reference TRBV7-3 and TRBJ2-1): GAGVSQTPSNKVTEKGKYVELRCDPISGHTALYWYRQSLGQGPEFLIYFQGTGAADDSGLPNDRFFAVRPEGSVSTLKIQRTERGDSAVYLCASSFNSGRADEQFFGPGTRLTVL.

This clonotype was detected ten times or more. The genes are TRBV2 and TRBJ2-5; 8 bases agree with TRBD2. Germline lookup yields CDR1 SNHLY and CDR2 FYNNEI. This CDR3 comprises 15 residues. With 7 bases clipped from V and 5 bases from J, the junction kept 12 bases outside the gene matches. CDR3 in amino acids: CASTLGRGSRETQYF. The CDR3 DNA follows: TGTGCCAGCACCCTCGGGAGGGGTTCCAGGGAGACCCAGTACTTC.

This clonotype was found many times. CDR3 residues: CASSLSKGNEQFF. Written as DNA, the CDR3 is TGTGCCAGCAGTTTAAGCAAGGGGAATGAGCAGTTCTTC. The J gene is TRBJ2-1, the V gene TRBV28; TRBD1 is a possible D gene (5 bases). This CDR3 is built from 13 residues. V lost 2 bases, J lost 7 bases, and 9 bases lay in between. Germline lookup yields CDR1 MDHEN and CDR2 SYDVKM. The full variable domain, with the rest looked up from reference TRBV28 and TRBJ2-1, is DVKVTQSSRYLVKRTGEKVFLECVQDMDHENMFWYRQDPGLGLRLIYFSYDVKMKEKGDIPEGYSVSREKKERFSLILESASTNQTSMYLCASSLSKGNEQFFGPGTRLTVL.

V and J are TRBV20-1 and TRBJ2-7; TRBD1 is a possible D gene (6 bases). The CDR3 totals 13 residues. Trimming left V 5 bases short and J 0 bases short, with 11 bases between. Germline values: CDR1 DFQATT, CDR2 SNEGSKA (reference sequence). Here the CDR3 reads CSAEDSYSYEQYF. The CDR3 DNA is TGCAGTGCTGAGGACAGTTACTCCTACGAGCAGTACTTC.

To note about this clonotype: Being one base from a much bigger clone, this may be a read error. CDR3 coding DNA: TGCAGAGTTGGTGACCCCGGGGAGCTGTTTTTT. Amino acid sequence: CRVGDPGELFF. The J gene is TRBJ2-2, the V gene TRBV29-1; D gene ambiguous. The germline V gene encodes CDR1 SQVTM and CDR2 ANQGSEA. This CDR3 has 11 amino acids.

This clonotype was seen a few times. This chain links TRBV20-1 with TRBJ1-1; 7 nucleotides align to TRBD1. The CDR3 has 12 residues. In germline, CDR1 is DFQATT, CDR2 SNEGSKA (reference sequence). V shed 1 base, J shed 11 bases, and the junction held 7 bases outside the gene matches. CDR3 amino acids: CSARGGNRGAFF. The CDR3 nucleotides are TGCAGTGCTAGAGGGGGGAACAGGGGTGCTTTCTTT.

The genes are TRBV11-2 and TRBJ2-3, with TRBD2 matching over 7 bases. The junction had 21 bases not matched to a gene; V was cut back by 8 bases and J by 4 bases. Germline lookup yields CDR1 SGHAT and CDR2 FQNNGV. The CDR3 is made up of 18 amino acids. CDR3 residues: CASHGVGPLAGDADTQYF. Here the CDR3 DNA reads TGTGCCAGCCACGGGGTGGGGCCCTTGGCGGGAGATGCAGATACGCAGTATTTT.

The V gene is TRBV6-4, the J gene TRBJ2-4; a weak D match, TRBD1 (5 bases). The CDR3 has 14 amino acids. V lost 4 bases, J lost 7 bases, and 14 bases lay in between. The germline gives CDR1 MRHNA, CDR2 SNTAGT. The CDR3 sequence is CASSVRQGTNIQYF. In DNA form, the CDR3 reads TGTGCCAGCAGTGTACGGCAGGGTACGAACATTCAGTACTTC.

The V call is TRBV9, the J call TRBJ2-1, with D tentatively TRBD2 (7 bases). The CDR3 has 15 residues. Germline V gene data show CDR1 as SGDLS and CDR2 as YYNGEE. The V end lost 1 base, the J end lost 10 bases, and 18 bases lay between the germline ends. The CDR3 DNA is TGTGCCAGCAGCGTAAGGGGGGCGGGAGTTCGCGAGCAGTTCTTC. Encoded protein: CASSVRGAGVREQFF. The entire variable domain, with the rest obtained from reference TRBV9 and TRBJ2-1, is as follows: DSGVTQTPKHLITATGQRVTLRCSPRSGDLSVYWYQQSLDQGLQFLIQYYNGEERAKGNILERFSAQQFPDLHSELNLSSLELGDSALYFCASSVRGAGVREQFFGPGTRLTVL.

This clonotype was counted a few times. The chain links TRBV5-1 to TRBJ2-7, with 8 bases identical to TRBD2. V trimming: 7 bases; J trimming: 6 bases; junction bases outside the gene matches: 9. Per germline, CDR1 SGHRS and CDR2 YFSETQ. The CDR3 covers 13 residues. CDR3 residues: CASGAGVGLEQYF. For the CDR3, the DNA is TGCGCCAGCGGAGCGGGAGTTGGGCTCGAGCAGTACTTC.

The rearrangement uses TRBV19 and TRBJ2-3, with D perhaps assigned TRBD1 or TRBD2 (5 bases each). Germline CDR1 and CDR2: LNHDA and SQIVND (reference sequence). CDR3 length: 14 amino acids. Deletions cut 6 bases from V and 0 bases from J, with 10 bases between. The CDR3 coding sequence is TGTGCCAGTAGGCACCGGGACAGCACAGATACGCAGTATTTT. Protein product: CASRHRDSTDTQYF.

Details on this clonotype: One junction end disagrees with the germline gene, perhaps due to a read error. The chain employs TRBV28 and TRBJ2-2, with D uncertain. Germline V gene lookup returns CDR1 MDHEN and CDR2 SYDVKM. The CDR3 is made up of 13 amino acids. This chain's CDR3 is CASCLPNTGELFF. CDR3 in DNA: TGTGCCAGCTGTTTGCCGAACACCGGGGAGCTGTTTTTT.

The chain couples TRBV7-8 to TRBJ2-5, with D possibly TRBD1 on 5 matching bases. V lost 1 base and J lost 2, with 11 bases in between. CDR1 and CDR2 from the germline V gene are SGHVS and FQNEAQ. The CDR3 has 15 residues. The CDR3 DNA follows: TGTGCCAGCAGCTTAGTACAGGCCTCACAAGAGACCCAGTACTTC. Protein: CASSLVQASQETQYF. Full variable domain (remainder filled in from reference TRBV7-8 and TRBJ2-5): GAGVSQSPRYKVAKRGQDVALRCDPISGHVSLFWYQQALGQGPEFLTYFQNEAQLDKSGLPSDRFFAERPEGSVSTLKIQRTQQEDSAVYLCASSLVQASQETQYFGPGTRLLVL.

V and J are TRBV5-1 and TRBJ2-2; 11 positions agree with TRBD2. The V and J ends lost 4 bases and 8 bases, in that order; junction bases with no gene match: 10. The germline V gene has CDR1 SGHRS and CDR2 YFSETQ. The CDR3 runs to 16 residues. CDR3 coding DNA: TGCGCCAGCAGCCCGAGACTAGCGGGAATAGCGGGGGAGCTGTTTTTT. Amino acid sequence: CASSPRLAGIAGELFF.